The clone carrying this T cell receptor (beta chain) was seen more than once but under ten times. Its antigen remains unknown. These data belong to a study of T cell repertoires in cytomegalovirus infection. In the study overall: Indicated by public TCR beta signatures were CMV infection and matching HLA type. Study-level points and caveats: Predominance within the ex vivo response was attributable to HLA-C-restricted CMV-specific TCR beta clonotypes.

The germline V and J ends were trimmed by 4 bases and 3 bases, with 17 bases remaining between them. The CDR3 is made up of 15 amino acids. Germline V gives CDR1 SGHNT, CDR2 YYREEE (reference sequence). TCRdb passed the reads through MiXCR, listing each CDR3 protein once. The sample comprises hundreds of thousands of distinct CDR3 sequences, 20% to 25% of which are singletons, and roughly 8% rests with the top ten. Sequenced: CD8+ T cells from PBMCs. The TCR was taken from a human donor in good health (CMV status not recorded). Some clones in this sample may be carry-over from other donors' samples. J is TRBJ2-7 and V is TRBV5-4; TRBD2 might be the D (6 bases). CDR3 residues: CASSHGRNGGYEQYF. Here the CDR3 DNA reads TGTGCCAGCAGCCACGGACGGAACGGGGGCTACGAGCAGTACTTC.